The present TCR beta chain was sequenced within a study of blood T cell repertoires in COVID-19. The CDR3 runs 17 residues. With V trimmed by 6 bases and J by 4 bases, 13 bases remained unmatched. CDR1 is MNHEY, CDR2 SMNVEV, per germline (reference sequence). Participant reports of clinical history set cohort assignment. Recovered participants had two consecutive negative NP/OP PCR tests, healthcare professional clearance, or symptom resolution. In the original workflow: Counts of nucleated cells, estimated from reference gene primer amplification, were obtained. Clones were sequenced by immunoSEQ multiplex PCR, and TCRdb holds only the in-frame ones, with some missing. V, J and clone size derive from that table, while D and trimming were established from the DNA sequence. The sample shows 250,000 to 350,000 clones, 87% of them seen only once.

The sequenced sample was PBMCs or T cells enriched from blood (not recorded which). The sequence derives from a woman in her thirties or forties who had recovered from COVID-19. The chain has TRBV27 and TRBJ2-2; 8 bases line up with TRBD2. The CDR3 DNA reads TGTGCCAGCAGCAAACTAGCGGTACAGCCAGGCACCGGGGAGCTGTTTTTT. This gives the protein CASSKLAVQPGTGELFF.